These T cell receptor beta chains were read from a single sample in a study of cytomegalovirus exposure and HLA in healthy donors. Some clones are missing from TCRdb's copy, which holds only in-frame ones; the method was immunoSEQ multiplex PCR. The sample comprises under 85,000 clones, 79% of which are singletons, and under 25% rests with the top ten. The sample consisted of PBMCs. Receptors originate from a woman between 40 and 50 years old in good health and CMV-seropositive. CDR3s include the opening cysteine and the closing phenylalanine or tryptophan. D genes are given only for firm matches. Expanded clones get a size class; other rows say once, few or many, or leave the size out.

j_call d_call cdr3_length v_call clone_size cdr3_aa cdr3_nt
TRBJ2-5 TRBD2 14 TRBV30 few CAWSPRTRPETQYF TGTGCCTGGAGTCCGCGGACTAGACCGGAGACCCAGTACTTC
TRBJ2-5 - 13 TRBV11-2 - CASSRGYGETQYF TGTGCCAGCAGCAGGGGTTACGGAGAGACCCAGTACTTC
TRBJ2-7 - 13 TRBV6-1 - CASSEGGSDEQYF TGTGCCAGCAGTGAAGGGGGCAGCGACGAGCAGTACTTC
TRBJ1-5 TRBD1 15 TRBV5-6 once CASSLWDRDEKPQHF TGTGCCAGCAGCTTGTGGGACAGGGACGAGAAGCCCCAGCATTTT
TRBJ1-5 - 16 TRBV7-8 - CASSVARTASNQPQHF TGTGCCAGCAGCGTGGCCCGGACAGCCAGCAATCAGCCCCAGCATTTT
TRBJ2-7 - 15 TRBV6-1 - CASKDRDSTIYEQYF TGTGCCAGCAAAGACCGGGACTCGACTATATACGAGCAGTACTTC
TRBJ2-7 TRBD2 14 TRBV19 - CASSIASGIYEQYF TGTGCCAGTAGTATAGCTAGCGGGATCTACGAGCAGTACTTC
TRBJ1-1 - 13 TRBV18 - CASSLKGDTEAFF TGTGCCAGCTCACTCAAGGGGGACACTGAAGCTTTCTTT
TRBJ2-3 - 10 TRBV27 - CASEGDTQYF TGTGCCAGCGAGGGAGATACGCAGTATTTT
TRBJ1-4 - 13 TRBV28 - CASQRQLNEKLFF TGTGCCAGCCAGCGACAGCTAAATGAAAAACTGTTTTTT
TRBJ2-5 TRBD2 13 TRBV10-3 once CASTGGDQETQYF TGTGCCTCGACGGGAGGGGATCAAGAGACCCAGTACTTC
TRBJ2-2 - 17 TRBV5-1 - CASSSSQGGISTGELFF TGCGCCAGCAGCTCATCACAGGGCGGTATTAGCACCGGGGAGCTGTTTTTT
TRBJ2-1 - 12 TRBV21-1 few CASSNLRNEQFF TGTGCCAGCAGCAATCTCAGGAATGAGCAGTTCTTC
TRBJ1-2 - 12 TRBV27 - CASSSKGYGYTF TGTGCCAGCAGTTCAAAGGGGTATGGCTACACCTTC
TRBJ2-7 - 13 TRBV7-3 - CASSITHRDEQYF TGTGCCAGCAGCATCACTCACAGGGACGAGCAGTACTTC
TRBJ1-1 - 14 TRBV28 - CASRDSFRNTEAFF TGTGCCAGCAGGGACAGCTTTAGGAACACTGAAGCTTTCTTT
TRBJ1-2 TRBD1 13 TRBV30 few CAWSDTGGQGVNF TGTGCCTGGAGCGACACCGGAGGACAGGGGGTGAACTTC
TRBJ2-3 TRBD2 14 TRBV30 - CAWSVSGGSDTQYF TGTGCCTGGAGTGTTAGCGGGGGGTCAGATACGCAGTATTTT
TRBJ2-7 TRBD1 16 TRBV14 once CASSQDLVTGPYEQYF TGTGCCAGCAGCCAAGATCTAGTGACAGGGCCCTACGAGCAGTACTTC
TRBJ1-1 TRBD1 17 TRBV28 - CASSFAGLRTGGTEAFF TGTGCCAGCAGTTTTGCCGGACTAAGGACAGGCGGGACTGAAGCTTTCTTT
TRBJ2-2 TRBD2 14 TRBV18 once CATPTSGRTGELFF TGTGCCACCCCAACTAGCGGAAGAACCGGGGAGCTGTTTTTT
TRBJ2-2 TRBD1 17 TRBV2 - CASSDQQGELHAGELFF TGTGCCAGCAGTGATCAGCAGGGGGAGCTGCACGCCGGGGAGCTGTTTTTT
TRBJ1-2 - 15 TRBV5-1 - CASSLVTGFGYGYTF TGCGCCAGCAGCTTGGTTACGGGGTTCGGCTATGGCTACACCTTC
TRBJ2-5 TRBD1 17 TRBV7-9 - CASSSRQDPGQGTTQYF TGTGCCAGCAGCTCTAGGCAAGACCCGGGACAGGGTACTACCCAGTACTTC
TRBJ2-7 TRBD2 15 TRBV5-4 once CASSFGASGSLEQYF TGTGCCAGCAGCTTCGGGGCTAGCGGGAGTCTAGAGCAGTACTTC
TRBJ2-7 - 17 TRBV4-2 - CASSQEGGGSGSYEQYF TGTGCCAGCAGCCAAGAGGGGGGGGGCTCAGGATCCTACGAGCAGTACTTC
TRBJ1-2 - 12 TRBV19 - CASSTQKYGYTF TGTGCCAGTAGTACACAGAAGTATGGCTACACCTTC
TRBJ1-5 TRBD1 15 TRBV18 once CASSPGQGSDQPQHF TGTGCCAGCTCACCGGGACAGGGAAGTGATCAGCCCCAGCATTTT
TRBJ1-1 - 14 TRBV15 - CATSRTVMNTEAFF TGTGCCACCAGCCGGACAGTGATGAACACTGAAGCTTTCTTT
TRBJ2-3 - 13 TRBV2 - CASSLAGTDTQYF TGTGCCAGCAGTCTAGCCGGCACAGATACGCAGTATTTT
TRBJ1-2 - 13 TRBV2 - CASSEDLAFGYTF TGTGCCAGCAGTGAGGACTTAGCCTTCGGCTACACCTTC
TRBJ2-7 TRBD1 13 TRBV19 - CASSAGQGYEQYF TGTGCCAGTAGCGCTGGACAGGGCTACGAGCAGTACTTC
TRBJ2-5 - 12 TRBV30 - CAWKDFKETQYF TGTGCCTGGAAGGACTTTAAAGAGACCCAGTACTTC
TRBJ2-2 TRBD2 16 TRBV19 - CASRTTSGVNTGELFF TGTGCCAGCCGAACAACTAGCGGAGTGAACACCGGGGAGCTGTTTTTT
TRBJ1-5 - 13 TRBV6-1 - CASTETANQPQHF TGTGCCAGCACTGAGACAGCCAATCAGCCCCAGCATTTT
TRBJ2-1 - 13 TRBV28 - CASSGGRNNEQFF TGTGCCAGCAGTGGAGGGAGAAACAATGAGCAGTTCTTC
TRBJ1-2 - 15 TRBV6-5 - CASSNAIQGGRGYTF TGTGCCAGCAGCAACGCGATCCAGGGTGGAAGGGGCTACACCTTC
TRBJ2-2 - 13 TRBV9 - CASSVFSTGELFF TGTGCCAGCAGCGTATTCTCCACCGGGGAGCTGTTTTTT
TRBJ1-2 - 14 TRBV6-6 - CASKEPSGGGGYTF TGTGCCAGCAAGGAACCCAGCGGTGGCGGTGGCTACACCTTC
TRBJ1-1 TRBD1 14 TRBV19 - CASSQTGGATEAFF TGTGCCAGTAGCCAGACAGGGGGTGCCACTGAAGCTTTCTTT
TRBJ2-7 TRBD1 14 TRBV7-9 - CASSRGQGTYEQYF TGTGCCAGCAGTCGCGGACAGGGAACTTACGAGCAGTACTTC
TRBJ1-1 - 13 TRBV2 - CASSGTTGTEAFF TGTGCCAGCAGTGGTACTACGGGCACTGAAGCTTTCTTT
TRBJ2-1 - 15 TRBV5-1 - CASSLASGLHNEQFF TGCGCCAGCAGCTTGGCTTCAGGGTTGCACAATGAGCAGTTCTTC
TRBJ2-1 TRBD2 15 TRBV4-2 - CASSPTSGRGNEQFF TGTGCCAGCAGCCCCACTAGCGGGAGAGGCAATGAGCAGTTCTTC
TRBJ2-2 TRBD1 15 TRBV5-6 - CASRPGTGRTGELFF TGTGCCAGCAGGCCCGGGACAGGGCGGACCGGGGAGCTGTTTTTT
TRBJ1-4 TRBD1 19 TRBV7-9 - CASSLTGQPRNPTNEKLFF TGTGCCAGCAGCTTAACGGGACAGCCAAGAAACCCAACTAATGAAAAACTGTTTTTT
TRBJ1-5 - 12 TRBV6-1 - CASSIRGQPQHF TGTGCCAGCAGTATAAGGGGACAGCCCCAGCATTTT
TRBJ2-1 TRBD2 18 TRBV29-1 - CSVEDPKQREAMNNEQFF TGCAGCGTTGAAGACCCGAAGCAGCGGGAGGCCATGAACAATGAGCAGTTCTTC
TRBJ2-5 - 14 TRBV7-2 - CASSLGEIGETQYF TGTGCCAGCAGCTTAGGAGAGATTGGAGAGACCCAGTACTTC
TRBJ1-4 - 15 TRBV7-2 - CASRINRASNEKLFF TGTGCCAGCAGAATAAACAGGGCTAGCAATGAAAAACTGTTTTTT
TRBJ1-1 - 14 TRBV30 - CAWKSTSGSTEAFF TGTGCCTGGAAATCCACGTCGGGGAGCACTGAAGCTTTCTTT
TRBJ1-1 - 15 TRBV5-1 - CASSSRGTMNTEAFF TGCGCCAGCAGCTCGCGGGGGACCATGAACACTGAAGCTTTCTTT